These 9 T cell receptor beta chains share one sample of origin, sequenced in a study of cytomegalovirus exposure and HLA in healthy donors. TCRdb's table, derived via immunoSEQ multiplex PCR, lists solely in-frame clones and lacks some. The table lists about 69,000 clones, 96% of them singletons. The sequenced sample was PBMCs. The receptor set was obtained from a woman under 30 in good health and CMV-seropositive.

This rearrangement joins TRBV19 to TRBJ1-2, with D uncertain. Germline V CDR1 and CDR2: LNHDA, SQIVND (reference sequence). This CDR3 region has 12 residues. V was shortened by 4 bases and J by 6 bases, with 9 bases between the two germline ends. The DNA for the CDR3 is TGTGCCAGTAGTAGACTTAGCGATGGCTACACCTTC. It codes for CASSRLSDGYTF.

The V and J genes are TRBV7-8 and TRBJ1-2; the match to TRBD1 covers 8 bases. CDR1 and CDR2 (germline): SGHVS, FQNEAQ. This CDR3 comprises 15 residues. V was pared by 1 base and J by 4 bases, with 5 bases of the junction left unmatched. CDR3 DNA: TGTGCCAGCAGCTTAGGACAGGGGCACGTCTATGGCTACACCTTC. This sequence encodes CASSLGQGHVYGYTF.

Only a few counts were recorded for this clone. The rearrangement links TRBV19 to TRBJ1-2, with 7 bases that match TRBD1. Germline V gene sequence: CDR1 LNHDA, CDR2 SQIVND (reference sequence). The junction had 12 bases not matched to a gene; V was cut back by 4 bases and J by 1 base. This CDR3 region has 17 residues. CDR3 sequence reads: CASSSAWDREVNYGYTF. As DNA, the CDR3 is TGTGCCAGTAGTAGCGCGTGGGACAGAGAAGTTAACTATGGCTACACCTTC.

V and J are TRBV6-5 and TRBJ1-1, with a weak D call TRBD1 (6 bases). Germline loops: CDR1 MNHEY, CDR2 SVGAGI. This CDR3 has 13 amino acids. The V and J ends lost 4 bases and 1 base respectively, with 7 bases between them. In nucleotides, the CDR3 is TGTGCCAGCAGTTCACAGGGGAACACTGAAGCTTTCTTT. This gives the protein CASSSQGNTEAFF.

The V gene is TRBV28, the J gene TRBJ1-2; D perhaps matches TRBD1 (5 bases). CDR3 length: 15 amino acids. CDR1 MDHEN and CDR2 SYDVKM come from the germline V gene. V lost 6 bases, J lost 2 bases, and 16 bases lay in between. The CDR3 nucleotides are TGTGCCAGCAGGGGTTCCGGGACTCAAAACTATGGCTACACCTTC. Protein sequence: CASRGSGTQNYGYTF.

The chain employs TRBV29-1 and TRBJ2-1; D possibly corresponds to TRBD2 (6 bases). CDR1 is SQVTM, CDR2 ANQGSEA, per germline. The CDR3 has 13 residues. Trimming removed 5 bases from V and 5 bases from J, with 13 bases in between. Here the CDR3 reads CSVPPRGHNEQFF. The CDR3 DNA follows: TGCAGCGTTCCGCCGCGGGGTCACAATGAGCAGTTCTTC.

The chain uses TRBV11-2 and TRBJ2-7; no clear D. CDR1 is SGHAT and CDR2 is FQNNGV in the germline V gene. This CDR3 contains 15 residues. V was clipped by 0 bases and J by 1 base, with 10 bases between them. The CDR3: CASSLEVPVSYEQYF. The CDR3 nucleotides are TGTGCCAGCAGCTTAGAGGTCCCAGTATCCTACGAGCAGTACTTC.

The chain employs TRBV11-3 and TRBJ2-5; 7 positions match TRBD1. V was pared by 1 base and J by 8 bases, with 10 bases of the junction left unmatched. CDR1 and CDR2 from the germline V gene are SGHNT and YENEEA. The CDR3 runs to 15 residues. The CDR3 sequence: CASSLVERGLETQYF. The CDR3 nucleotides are TGTGCCAGCAGCTTAGTAGAAAGGGGGCTTGAAACCCAGTACTTC.

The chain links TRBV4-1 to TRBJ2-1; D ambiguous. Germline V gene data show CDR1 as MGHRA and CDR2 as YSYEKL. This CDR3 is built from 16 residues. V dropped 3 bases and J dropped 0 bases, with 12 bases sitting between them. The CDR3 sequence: CASSQRHPGSYNEQFF. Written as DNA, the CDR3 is TGCGCCAGCAGCCAGCGACATCCAGGCTCCTACAATGAGCAGTTCTTC.